The 25 T cell receptor beta chains reported below all come from one sample, sequenced in a study of blood T cell repertoires in COVID-19. Some clones are missing from TCRdb's copy, which holds only in-frame ones; the method was immunoSEQ multiplex PCR. The sample contains hundreds of thousands of clones, around 90% of which appear only once. The sample was PBMCs or T cells enriched from blood (not recorded which). These TCRs come from a woman in her thirties or forties with acute COVID-19.

V usage is TRBV5-1 and J usage is TRBJ2-1; tentatively, D is TRBD1 (5 bases). V shed 1 base and J shed 8 bases, with 16 bases lying between them. Germline loops: CDR1 SGHRS, CDR2 YFSETQ. The CDR3 is 15 amino acids. The CDR3 protein is CASSLQSGRADEQFF. As DNA, the CDR3 is TGCGCCAGCAGCTTGCAGTCTGGCAGGGCCGATGAGCAGTTCTTC. The whole variable domain, remainder taken from reference TRBV5-1 and TRBJ2-1, is KAGVTQTPRYLIKTRGQQVTLSCSPISGHRSVSWYQQTPGQGLQFLFEYFSETQRNKGNFPGRFSGRQFSNSRSEMNVSTLELGDSALYLCASSLQSGRADEQFFGPGTRLTVL.

V is TRBV7-9 and J is TRBJ2-7, with a weak D call TRBD1 (6 bases). CDR3 length: 14 amino acids. Trimming shortened V by 5 bases and J by 2 bases, and 13 bases separated the two germline ends. CDR1 and CDR2 from the germline V gene are SEHNR and FQNEAQ (reference sequence). The CDR3 nucleotides read TGTGCCAGCAGCCCTGTCGGACAGACCTACGAGCAGTACTTC. Its protein is CASSPVGQTYEQYF.

This chain links TRBV29-1 with TRBJ2-7; 8 nucleotides agree with TRBD1. Trimming at V came to 1 base and at J to 6 bases, leaving 8 bases not matched to a gene. The CDR3 is 14 residues long. Germline V gene data show CDR1 as SQVTM and CDR2 as ANQGSEA. The CDR3 protein is CSVEVDRGAGEQYF. The CDR3, as DNA: TGCAGCGTTGAAGTTGACAGGGGTGCTGGCGAGCAGTACTTC.

The CDR3: CSASSLAGMKETQYF. CDR3 in DNA: TGCAGTGCTAGTTCTTTAGCGGGGATGAAAGAGACCCAGTACTTC. J is TRBJ2-5 and V is TRBV20-1; TRBD2 aligns across 8 bases. This CDR3 comprises 15 residues. The J segment lost 3 bases and the V segment lost 3 bases, leaving 9 bases of the junction unmatched. Germline V gives CDR1 DFQATT, CDR2 SNEGSKA (reference sequence).

J is TRBJ2-3 and V is TRBV19; 8 nucleotides align to TRBD2. This CDR3 spans 16 amino acids. CDR1 is LNHDA and CDR2 is SQIVND in the germline V gene (reference sequence). Trimming cost V 5 bases and J 5 bases; bases outside gene matches: 12. The CDR3 spells CASSDQSGTSLDTQYF. In DNA, the CDR3 is TGTGCCAGTAGTGATCAGTCTGGGACTAGTTTAGATACGCAGTATTTT.

The V call is TRBV19, the J call TRBJ1-5; D is perhaps TRBD1 (6 bases). CDR1 and CDR2 from the germline V gene are LNHDA and SQIVND (reference sequence). Trimming stripped 4 bases from V and 6 bases from J, with 13 bases between. The CDR3 extends over 14 amino acids. CDR3 sequence reads: CASSSRTASQPQHF. CDR3 nucleotides: TGTGCCAGTAGTAGTCGGACAGCTAGTCAGCCCCAGCATTTT.

The V gene is TRBV4-1, the J gene TRBJ2-1; maybe TRBD2 (6 bases). The CDR3 has 16 amino acids. With 5 bases removed from V and 0 bases from J, the gap between germline ends came to 14 bases. Looked up from germline, CDR1 is MGHRA and CDR2 is YSYEKL. The CDR3 sequence: CASSKSLGSSYNEQFF. As DNA, the CDR3 is TGCGCCAGCAGCAAGTCACTCGGGAGCTCCTACAATGAGCAGTTCTTC.

The chain is built from TRBV4-2 and TRBJ2-1, with a possible D match to TRBD2 (7 bases). Germline V CDR1 and CDR2: LGHNA, YNFKEQ. CDR3 size: 14 residues. V dropped 7 bases and J dropped 2 bases, with 12 bases sitting between them. CDR3 in amino acids: CASKRGGTYNEQFF. CDR3 nucleotide sequence: TGTGCCAGCAAGAGGGGGGGCACCTACAATGAGCAGTTCTTC.

The V gene is TRBV2, the J gene TRBJ1-5, with 7 bases that match TRBD1. Trimming at V came to 4 bases and at J to 3 bases, leaving 3 bases not matched to a gene. The germline CDR1 and CDR2 sequences are SNHLY and FYNNEI. The CDR3 has 14 residues. CDR3 region: CASSVQGVNQPQHF. The CDR3 nucleotides read TGTGCCAGCAGTGTTCAGGGGGTCAATCAGCCCCAGCATTTT.

The chain has TRBV29-1 and TRBJ1-1; TRBD1 matches 7 bases. V lost 3 bases to trimming and J lost 1 base; unmatched junction nucleotides: 2. The CDR3 contains 13 residues. Germline V gene data show CDR1 as SQVTM and CDR2 as ANQGSEA. CDR3 sequence (DNA): TGCAGCGTTGACAAGGGGGCGAACACTGAAGCTTTCTTT. It translates to CSVDKGANTEAFF.

In this sample, this clone turned up once. The chain uses TRBV29-1 and TRBJ1-2; 7 bases align to TRBD1. CDR1 and CDR2 from the germline V gene are SQVTM and ANQGSEA. V lost 4 bases and J lost 4; bases outside the gene matches: 6. CDR3 length: 13 residues. The CDR3 protein is CSVGGGAGYGYTF. The DNA of the CDR3 is TGCAGCGTTGGAGGGGGCGCTGGCTATGGCTACACCTTC.

The V call is TRBV3-1 (or the pseudogene TRBV3-2), the J call TRBJ1-3; perhaps TRBD1 as D (6 bases). The CDR3 runs 17 residues. V was pared by 3 bases and J by 4 bases, with 19 bases between. CDR1 is LGHDT, CDR2 YNNKEL, per germline (reference sequence). The CDR3 coding sequence is TGTGCCAGCAGCCACCACGCACTACAGGGCGCAGGAAACACCATATATTTT. Translating it yields CASSHHALQGAGNTIYF.

This clone was found a few times. This chain joins TRBV7-9 and TRBJ2-7, with 9 bases that match TRBD1. The CDR3 totals 16 residues. Germline values: CDR1 SEHNR, CDR2 FQNEAQ (reference sequence). Germline trimming cut 3 bases from V and 3 bases from J; bases unmatched to any gene: 9. DNA of the CDR3: TGTGCCAGCAGCTTGTCACCGGGACAGGGCCTCTACGAGCAGTACTTC. This translates into CASSLSPGQGLYEQYF.

V is TRBV6-5 and J is TRBJ1-6; 11 nucleotides align to TRBD1. V dropped 7 bases and J dropped 7; count of bases not matched to a gene: 6. This CDR3 spans 15 amino acids. CDR1 and CDR2 (germline): MNHEY, SVGAGI. CDR3 DNA sequence: TGTGCCAGCACCATAGGGGACAGGGGGAATTCACCCCTCCACTTT. Amino acids: CASTIGDRGNSPLHF.

The chain is built from TRBV30 and TRBJ1-3, with no clear D. The CDR3 has 16 amino acids. With 0 bases removed from V and 0 bases from J, the gap between germline ends came to 12 bases. Germline loops: CDR1 GTSNPN, CDR2 SVGIG (reference sequence). CDR3 sequence reads: CAWSVLSRSSGNTIYF. CDR3 sequence (DNA): TGTGCCTGGAGTGTACTATCCCGGAGCTCTGGAAACACCATATATTTT.

The chain recombines TRBV19 with TRBJ1-4, with no clear D. CDR1 and CDR2 from the germline V gene are LNHDA and SQIVND (reference sequence). V shed 5 bases and J shed 0 bases, with 10 bases lying between them. The CDR3 sequence is 15 residues long. CDR3 sequence (DNA): TGTGCCAGTAGTTCAGAGGAATCAACTAATGAAAAACTGTTTTTT. Translated, it gives CASSSEESTNEKLFF.

This clone was seen a handful of times. The CDR3 bases are TGTGCCACCAGGGGAGGGGCGAACACTGAAGCTTTCTTT. This codes for CATRGGANTEAFF. The genes are TRBV24-1 and TRBJ1-1; perhaps TRBD1 as D (5 bases). Germline V gene lookup returns CDR1 KGHDR and CDR2 SFDVKD. V was cut by 7 bases and J by 1 base, with 9 bases left in between. This CDR3 comprises 13 residues.

The V and J genes are TRBV6-6 and TRBJ1-6; TRBD1 agrees at 7 bases. CDR3 length equals 16 residues. V was clipped by 5 bases and J by 6 bases; unmatched bases: 10. Germline lookup yields CDR1 MNHNY and CDR2 SVGAGI (reference sequence). In nucleotides, the CDR3 is TGTGCCAGCAGTGGCGCAGGGGGTCCGGGTAATTCACCCCTCCACTTT. As protein: CASSGAGGPGNSPLHF.

CDR3 coding DNA: TGCAGCGTTTCAATTGGGGGCGCAAACTATGGCTACACCTTC. Translating gives CSVSIGGANYGYTF. V gene TRBV29-1 combines with J gene TRBJ1-2, with TRBD1 as a possible D gene (6 bases). CDR3 size: 14 residues. Trimming pared 5 bases from V and 2 bases from J, leaving 15 bases between. The germline V gene encodes CDR1 SQVTM and CDR2 ANQGSEA.

This clone was seen only a few times. The chain recombines TRBV5-1 with TRBJ2-3, with 11 bases matching TRBD2. There are 16 residues in the CDR3. The V and J ends lost 4 bases and 2 bases, in that order; junction bases with no gene match: 6. The germline CDR1 and CDR2 sequences are SGHRS and YFSETQ. CDR3 residues: CASSPGLAESTDTQYF. CDR3 nucleotide sequence: TGCGCCAGCAGCCCGGGACTAGCGGAGTCCACAGATACGCAGTATTTT.

The V gene is TRBV2, the J gene TRBJ2-1, with D perhaps matching TRBD1 (6 bases). V was clipped by 6 bases and J by 8 bases, with 17 bases between them. The CDR3 has 14 residues. Germline V gene lookup returns CDR1 SNHLY and CDR2 FYNNEI. As DNA, the CDR3 is TGTGCCAGCAGCGGACAGAGGGTTTATGATGAGCAGTTCTTC. It translates to CASSGQRVYDEQFF.

This clone came up once. The chain couples TRBV11-2 to TRBJ2-7, with 8 bases fitting TRBD1. V dropped 5 bases and J dropped 0; count of bases not matched to a gene: 6. The CDR3 runs to 15 residues. CDR1 SGHAT and CDR2 FQNNGV come from the germline V gene. As DNA, the CDR3 is TGTGCCAGCAGCGGGGACAGGCGAAGCTCCTACGAGCAGTACTTC. Amino acid sequence: CASSGDRRSSYEQYF.

This rearrangement joins TRBV19 to TRBJ2-2; 9 nucleotides align to TRBD1. The CDR3 is 17 amino acids. The J segment lost 4 bases and the V segment lost 4 bases, leaving 10 bases of the junction unmatched. CDR1 is LNHDA, CDR2 SQIVND, per germline (reference sequence). The CDR3 spells CASSTSQGAWGTGELFF. The CDR3 DNA reads TGTGCCAGTAGTACATCACAGGGGGCCTGGGGCACCGGGGAGCTGTTTTTT.

This clone has a single count. This rearrangement joins TRBV30 to TRBJ1-6; no clear D. V gave up 2 bases and J gave up 8 bases, with 13 bases separating them. There are 14 residues in the CDR3. Germline V lookup: CDR1 GTSNPN, CDR2 SVGIG (reference sequence). As DNA, the CDR3 is TGTGCCTGGAGTTACGGGAGCCCTGATTCACCCCTCCACTTT. Amino acids: CAWSYGSPDSPLHF.

This chain's CDR3 is CASTLIAGANVLTF. CDR3 nucleotides: TGTGCCAGCACCCTGATAGCAGGGGCCAACGTCCTGACTTTC. This rearrangement joins TRBV2 to TRBJ2-6; no clear D gene. The CDR3 covers 14 residues. CDR1 SNHLY and CDR2 FYNNEI come from the germline V gene. V was trimmed by 7 bases and J by 4 bases, leaving 11 bases between them.